One sample yielded the 17 T cell receptor beta chains listed below, sequenced in a study of Ad26.COV2.S vaccination and SARS-CoV-2 variants. Some clones are missing from TCRdb's copy, which holds only in-frame ones; the method was immunoSEQ multiplex PCR. Altogether roughly 150,000 clones are present, roughly 85% being singletons, with the ten largest covering around 5%. The specimen comprised peripheral blood, sampled after recovery from COVID-19. These receptor sequences come from a human donor who had recovered from COVID-19.

This chain joins TRBV28 and TRBJ1-5; 8 positions match TRBD1. J lost 4 bases, V lost 5 bases, and 7 bases had no gene match. The germline CDR1 and CDR2 sequences are MDHEN and SYDVKM. CDR3 length: 15 amino acids. CDR3 nucleotide sequence: TGTGCCAGCAGTAAACAGGGGGAAGGGAATCAGCCCCAGCATTTT. It encodes CASSKQGEGNQPQHF.

This clone was detected only a few times. V and J are TRBV28 and TRBJ2-5, with a weak D call TRBD2 (5 bases). The CDR3 runs to 12 residues. Trimming removed 4 bases at V and 3 bases at J, with 6 bases between. Per the germline V gene, CDR1 is MDHEN and CDR2 is SYDVKM. CDR3 region: CASSSGKETQYF. The CDR3 nucleotides are TGTGCCAGCAGTTCGGGGAAAGAGACCCAGTACTTC.

This clone was picked up one time. This chain links TRBV5-5 with TRBJ2-1, with D possibly TRBD2 on 6 matching bases. The germline V gene encodes CDR1 SGHKS and CDR2 YYEKEE (reference sequence). This CDR3 spans 13 amino acids. Deletions cut 6 bases from V and 14 bases from J, with 21 bases between. The CDR3 loop is CASTALGRDSEFF. The CDR3 DNA is TGTGCCAGCACCGCGCTTGGAAGGGACTCCGAGTTCTTC. The entire variable domain, with the rest obtained from reference TRBV5-5 and TRBJ2-1, is as follows: DAGVTQSPTHLIKTRGQQVTLRCSPISGHKSVSWYQQVLGQGPQFIFQYYEKEERGRGNFPDRFSARQFPNYSSELNVNALLLGDSALYLCASTALGRDSEFFGPGTRLTVL.

The genes are TRBV27 and TRBJ1-1; D may be TRBD1 (5 bases). The CDR3 has 13 residues. Germline CDR1 MNHEY, CDR2 SMNVEV (reference sequence). V lost 4 bases to trimming and J lost 4 bases, with 10 bases between them. This CDR3 is CASSWGRGTEAFF. Here the CDR3 DNA reads TGTGCCAGCAGTTGGGGAAGGGGCACTGAAGCTTTCTTT.

The rearrangement uses TRBV28 and TRBJ2-1, with 7 bases fitting TRBD1. Germline V lookup: CDR1 MDHEN, CDR2 SYDVKM. The CDR3 has 15 amino acids. The trim removed 5 bases at V and 0 bases at J, leaving 4 bases unmatched. The chain's CDR3 is CASSHRGASYNEQFF. The CDR3 coding sequence is TGTGCCAGCAGTCACAGGGGAGCCTCCTACAATGAGCAGTTCTTC.

Comments on this clone: Within the sample, other DNA sequences also encode this same CDR3. The rearrangement links TRBV27 to TRBJ1-5; no definite D call. V was trimmed by 0 bases and J by 0 bases, leaving 0 bases between them. The V gene's germline CDR1 is MNHEY and CDR2 SMNVEV (reference sequence). The CDR3 extends over 13 amino acids. CDR3 protein: CASSLSSNQPQHF. The CDR3 bases are TGTGCCAGCAGTTTATCTAGCAATCAGCCCCAGCATTTT.

The chain carries TRBV27 and TRBJ2-1; 12 bases align to TRBD2. The V gene end was trimmed by 5 bases and the J gene end by 4 bases; junction bases not matched to a gene: 18. Germline V gives CDR1 MNHEY, CDR2 SMNVEV (reference sequence). The CDR3 has 20 residues. CDR3 residues: CASSPRLYDTSGGSYNEQFF. CDR3 sequence (DNA): TGTGCCAGCAGTCCCCGCCTTTATGATACTAGCGGGGGGTCATACAATGAGCAGTTCTTC.

The gene calls are TRBV5-8 and TRBJ1-1; D call uncertain. Germline-derived CDR1 and CDR2 are SGHTS and YDEGEE. The V end lost 4 bases, the J end lost 4 bases, and 14 bases lay between the germline ends. The CDR3 has 14 residues. CDR3 DNA: TGTGCCAGCAGCACCGGGCTTCTCACCACTGAAGCTTTCTTT. It specifies CASSTGLLTTEAFF.

The CDR3 DNA is TGTGCCAGCAGCTTAAAGTCGGTCGGCTACACCTTC. This translates into CASSLKSVGYTF. This chain links TRBV7-9 with TRBJ1-2; D unclear. The CDR3 has 12 amino acids. Germline-derived CDR1 and CDR2 are SEHNR and FQNEAQ (reference sequence). V was clipped by 2 bases and J by 8 bases, with 9 bases between them.

V gene TRBV19 combines with J gene TRBJ1-1; the D gene is possibly TRBD1 (5 bases). V was shortened by 7 bases and J by 1 base, with 10 bases between the two germline ends. The germline CDR1 and CDR2 sequences are LNHDA and SQIVND (reference sequence). The CDR3 sequence is 13 residues long. The CDR3 protein is CASKGDGNTEAFF. DNA of the CDR3: TGTGCCAGTAAAGGGGATGGGAACACTGAAGCTTTCTTT. Variable domain in full (rest from reference TRBV19 and TRBJ1-1): DGGITQSPKYLFRKEGQNVTLSCEQNLNHDAMYWYRQDPGQGLRLIYYSQIVNDFQKGDIAEGYSVSREKKESFPLTVTSAQKNPTAFYLCASKGDGNTEAFFGQGTRLTVV.

The chain links TRBV20-1 to TRBJ2-5, with D maybe TRBD1 (5 bases). The ends were cut back, 3 bases at V and 1 base at J, with 9 bases in the middle. This CDR3 region has 13 residues. Germline loops: CDR1 DFQATT, CDR2 SNEGSKA (reference sequence). The CDR3 nucleotides are TGCAGTGCTAGTAGACAGACCCAAGAGACCCAGTACTTC. It translates to CSASRQTQETQYF.

Only one count was recorded for this clone. CDR3 nucleotides: TGCGCCAGCAGTGAGCTAGCGGGGGGCACAGATACGCAGTATTTT. Amino acids: CASSELAGGTDTQYF. The rearrangement links TRBV10-1 to TRBJ2-3; 10 nucleotides match TRBD2. The CDR3 is 15 residues long. The germline V gene encodes CDR1 WNHNN and CDR2 SYGVQD (reference sequence). With V trimmed by 2 bases and J by 1 base, 0 bases remained unmatched.

The rearrangement uses TRBV19 and TRBJ1-3, with TRBD1 as a possible D gene (5 bases). V lost 0 bases, J lost 0 bases, and 9 bases lay in between. The germline V gene encodes CDR1 LNHDA and CDR2 SQIVND (reference sequence). This CDR3 has 16 residues. The CDR3 loop reads CASSIDLTGSGNTIYF. The DNA of the CDR3 is TGTGCCAGTAGTATAGATCTAACAGGCTCTGGAAACACCATATATTTT. Full variable domain (rest looked up from reference TRBV19 and TRBJ1-3): DGGITQSPKYLFRKEGQNVTLSCEQNLNHDAMYWYRQDPGQGLRLIYYSQIVNDFQKGDIAEGYSVSREKKESFPLTVTSAQKNPTAFYLCASSIDLTGSGNTIYFGEGSWLTVV.

The V gene is TRBV9, the J gene TRBJ1-1; 9 nucleotides line up with TRBD1. Germline lookup yields CDR1 SGDLS and CDR2 YYNGEE. CDR3 length: 15 residues. J gave up 4 bases and V 4 bases, and 8 bases lay outside the gene matches. CDR3 amino acids: CASSRLQGAGTEAFF. For the CDR3, the DNA is TGTGCCAGCAGCCGGCTACAGGGGGCCGGCACTGAAGCTTTCTTT.

The chain employs TRBV25-1 and TRBJ2-2; D unresolved. Germline CDR1 reads MGHDK; CDR2 reads SYGVNS. Trimming took off 1 base at V and 1 base at J, with 7 bases between the two ends. This CDR3 region has 15 residues. The CDR3 DNA reads as TGTGCCAGCAGTGAATTTTCTGTGAACACCGGGGAGCTGTTTTTT. The encoded protein is CASSEFSVNTGELFF. The full variable domain, its missing parts supplied by reference TRBV25-1 and TRBJ2-2, is EADIYQTPRYLVIGTGKKITLECSQTMGHDKMYWYQQDPGMELHLIHYSYGVNSTEKGDLSSESTVSRIRTEHFPLTLESARPSHTSQYLCASSEFSVNTGELFFGEGSRLTVL.

This clone came up a few times. The chain uses TRBV9 and TRBJ2-3; no clear D. The CDR3 covers 13 residues. The V gene's germline CDR1 is SGDLS and CDR2 YYNGEE. V gave up 1 base and J gave up 6 bases, with 9 bases separating them. CDR3 sequence reads: CASSVRWIDTQYF. CDR3 nucleotide sequence: TGTGCCAGCAGCGTAAGATGGATTGATACGCAGTATTTT.

By share, this clone counts as medium-sized. The chain employs TRBV5-4 and TRBJ2-7; 10 bases align to TRBD1. The V gene end was trimmed by 2 bases and the J gene end by 7 bases; junction bases not matched to a gene: 9. The germline CDR1 and CDR2 sequences are SGHNT and YYREEE (reference sequence). This CDR3 has 15 residues. The CDR3 nucleotides read TGTGCCAGCAGCTTCCCAACGACAGGGGGCGGGGAGCAGTACTTC. Amino acids: CASSFPTTGGGEQYF.